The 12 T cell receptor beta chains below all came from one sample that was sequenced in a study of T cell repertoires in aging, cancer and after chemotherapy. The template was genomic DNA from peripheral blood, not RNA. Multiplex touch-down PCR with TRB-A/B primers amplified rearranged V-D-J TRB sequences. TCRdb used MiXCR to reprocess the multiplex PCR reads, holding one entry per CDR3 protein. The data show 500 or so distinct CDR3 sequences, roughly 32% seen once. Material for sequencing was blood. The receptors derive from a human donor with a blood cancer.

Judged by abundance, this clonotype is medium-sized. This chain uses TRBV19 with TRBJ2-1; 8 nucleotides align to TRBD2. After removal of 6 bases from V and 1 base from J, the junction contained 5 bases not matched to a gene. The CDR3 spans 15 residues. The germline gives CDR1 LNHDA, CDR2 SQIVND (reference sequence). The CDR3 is CASRATSGSYNEQFF. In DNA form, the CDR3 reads TGTGCCAGTAGGGCAACTAGCGGTTCCTACAATGAGCAGTTCTTC.

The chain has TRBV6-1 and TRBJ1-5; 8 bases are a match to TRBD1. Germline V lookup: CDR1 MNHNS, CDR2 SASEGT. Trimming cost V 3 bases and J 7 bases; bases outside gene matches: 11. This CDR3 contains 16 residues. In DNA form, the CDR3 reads TGTGCCAGCAGTGATAGAAGGACAGGGAGCCGGCAGCCCCAGCATTTT. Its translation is CASSDRRTGSRQPQHF.

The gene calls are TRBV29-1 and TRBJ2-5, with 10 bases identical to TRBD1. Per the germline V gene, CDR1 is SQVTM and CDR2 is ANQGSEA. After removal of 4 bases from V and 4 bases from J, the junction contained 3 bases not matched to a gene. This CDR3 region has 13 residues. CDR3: CSVVDRGLETQYF. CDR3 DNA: TGCAGCGTTGTCGACAGGGGGCTAGAGACCCAGTACTTC. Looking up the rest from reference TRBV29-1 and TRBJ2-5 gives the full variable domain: SAVISQKPSRDICQRGTSLTIQCQVDSQVTMMFWYRQQPGQSLTLIATANQGSEATYESGFVIDKFPISRPNLTFSTLTVSNMSPEDSSIYLCSVVDRGLETQYFGPGTRLLVL.

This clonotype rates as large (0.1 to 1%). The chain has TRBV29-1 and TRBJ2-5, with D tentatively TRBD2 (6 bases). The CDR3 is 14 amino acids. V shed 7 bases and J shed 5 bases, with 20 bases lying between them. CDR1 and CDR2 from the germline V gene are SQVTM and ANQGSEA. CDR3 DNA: TGCAGCGCGGTGGAGGGTTCAAACTCGGAGACCCAGTACTTC. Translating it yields CSAVEGSNSETQYF.

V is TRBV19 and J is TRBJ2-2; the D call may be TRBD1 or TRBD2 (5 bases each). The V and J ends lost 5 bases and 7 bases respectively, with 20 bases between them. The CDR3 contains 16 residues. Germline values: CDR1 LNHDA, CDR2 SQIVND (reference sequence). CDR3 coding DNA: TGTGCCAGTAGTTGGGGGACCCTAGGCCGGGGCGGGGAGCTGTTTTTT. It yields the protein CASSWGTLGRGGELFF.

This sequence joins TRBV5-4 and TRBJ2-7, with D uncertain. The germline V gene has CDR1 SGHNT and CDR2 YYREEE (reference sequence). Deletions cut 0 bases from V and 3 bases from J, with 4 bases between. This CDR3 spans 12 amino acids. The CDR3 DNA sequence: TGTGCCAGCAGCTTGGACGGCTACGAGCAGTACTTC. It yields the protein CASSLDGYEQYF.

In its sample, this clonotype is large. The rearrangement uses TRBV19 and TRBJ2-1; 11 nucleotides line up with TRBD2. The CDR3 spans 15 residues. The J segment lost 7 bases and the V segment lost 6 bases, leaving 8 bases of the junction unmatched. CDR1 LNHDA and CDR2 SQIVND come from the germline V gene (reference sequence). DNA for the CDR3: TGTGCCAGTAGCCAAACTAGCGGGAGTTTGAATGAGCAGTTCTTC. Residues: CASSQTSGSLNEQFF.

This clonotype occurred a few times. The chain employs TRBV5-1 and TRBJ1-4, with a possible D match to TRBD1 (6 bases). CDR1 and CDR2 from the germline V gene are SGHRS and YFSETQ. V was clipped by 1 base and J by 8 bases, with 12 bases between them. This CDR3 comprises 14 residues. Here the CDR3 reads CASSLSQGKEKLFF. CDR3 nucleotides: TGCGCCAGCAGCTTGTCTCAGGGGAAGGAAAAACTGTTTTTT.

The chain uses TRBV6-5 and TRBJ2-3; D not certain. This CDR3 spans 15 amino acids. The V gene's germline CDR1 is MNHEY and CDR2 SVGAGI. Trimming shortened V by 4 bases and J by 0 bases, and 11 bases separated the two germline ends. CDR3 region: CASSLDGSSTDTQYF. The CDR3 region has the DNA TGTGCCAGCAGTTTGGACGGCTCTAGCACAGATACGCAGTATTTT.

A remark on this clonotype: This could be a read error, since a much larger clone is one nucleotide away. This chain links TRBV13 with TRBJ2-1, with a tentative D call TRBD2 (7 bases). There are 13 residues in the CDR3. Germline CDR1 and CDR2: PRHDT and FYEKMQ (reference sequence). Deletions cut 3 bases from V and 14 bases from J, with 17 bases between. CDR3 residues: CASSFLRGREKFF. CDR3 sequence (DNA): TGTGCCAGCAGCTTTCTTAGGGGGAGGGAAAAGTTCTTC.

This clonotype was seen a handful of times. The CDR3 region has the DNA TGCAGTGCCCCAGCCGTGGGGTCTAGCAATCAGCCCCAGCATTTT. Protein: CSAPAVGSSNQPQHF. The rearrangement joins TRBV20-1 to TRBJ1-5, with no clear D. The CDR3 covers 15 residues. V gave up 6 bases and J gave up 0 bases, with 15 bases separating them. The germline V gene has CDR1 DFQATT and CDR2 SNEGSKA (reference sequence).

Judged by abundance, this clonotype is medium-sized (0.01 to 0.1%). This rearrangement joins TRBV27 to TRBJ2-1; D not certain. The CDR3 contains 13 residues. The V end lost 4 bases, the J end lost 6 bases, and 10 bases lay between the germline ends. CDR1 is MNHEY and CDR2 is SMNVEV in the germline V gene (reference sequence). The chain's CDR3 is CASSWTQTNEQFF. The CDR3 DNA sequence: TGTGCCAGCAGTTGGACCCAGACCAATGAGCAGTTCTTC.